The TCR beta chain described here comes from a study of OX40 agonist ivuxolimab in advanced cancers. For the study at large: Patients received ivuxolimab, an agonistic anti-OX40 (CD134) antibody. Males comprised 70% to 85% of the group, whose mean age was approximately 60 years (range 23 to 79).

This CDR3 contains 14 residues. The junction had 2 bases not matched to a gene; V was cut back by 2 bases and J by 3 bases. Looked up from germline, CDR1 is SGHRS and CDR2 is YFSETQ. The data were produced by immunoSEQ multiplex PCR, yet TCRdb's version contains in-frame clones alone and is incomplete. The data hold roughly 68,000 clones, with roughly 84% observed a single time. No patient had autoimmune disease or received systemic immunosuppression. Samples were taken at baseline and on day 1 of cycles 4 and 7. The sequencing here drew on CD4+ or CD8+ T cells sorted from blood, taken in a trial of the OX40 agonist ivuxolimab. The origin of this receptor is an adult with an advanced solid tumor such as melanoma, head and neck, liver or kidney cancer. The genes are TRBV5-1 and TRBJ2-7; 10 bases match TRBD2. In nucleotides, the CDR3 is TGCGCCAGCAGCTTTGGACTAGCGGACTACGAGCAGTACTTC. This translates into CASSFGLADYEQYF.